A single sample is the source of the 31 T cell receptor beta chains below, sequenced in a study of T cells after posttransplantation cyclophosphamide. The data were produced by immunoSEQ multiplex PCR, yet TCRdb's version contains in-frame clones alone and is incomplete. The profile shows 1,500 to 2,000 clones, more than 65% of them singletons. Busulfan-fludarabine conditioning, marrow transplant, and cyclophosphamide on days +3 and +4 were administered. The material was PBMCs, obtained 300 days after allogeneic stem cell transplant with posttransplant cyclophosphamide. Receptor source: a male patient between 25 and 39 years old who received an allogeneic stem cell transplant from a related donor, was CMV-positive, and had acute GVHD only. A share of the T cells may be of graft donor origin.

The chain couples TRBV7-9 to TRBJ2-1; 8 bases agree with TRBD1. Germline V gene data show CDR1 as SEHNR and CDR2 as FQNEAQ (reference sequence). The CDR3 is 15 amino acids. V dropped 3 bases and J dropped 7; count of bases not matched to a gene: 8. The CDR3 region is CASSFGQGSINEQFF. CDR3 in DNA: TGTGCCAGCAGCTTTGGACAGGGTAGTATTAATGAGCAGTTCTTC.

The chain carries TRBV5-4 and TRBJ2-4; 7 bases match TRBD1. V gave up 4 bases and J gave up 5 bases; unmatched junction bases: 12. This CDR3 spans 16 amino acids. Germline V CDR1 and CDR2: SGHNT, YYREEE (reference sequence). This CDR3 reads CASSHDPTGFENIQYF. For the CDR3, the DNA is TGTGCCAGCAGCCACGACCCGACAGGGTTCGAAAACATTCAGTACTTC.

The chain combines TRBV5-4 with TRBJ2-3; TRBD1 matches 9 bases. Germline trimming cut 4 bases from V and 5 bases from J; bases unmatched to any gene: 8. Germline CDR1 SGHNT, CDR2 YYREEE (reference sequence). The CDR3 totals 15 residues. The DNA for the CDR3 is TGTGCCAGCAGCAACGAACAGGGGGCGAGAGATACGCAGTATTTT. Its translation is CASSNEQGARDTQYF.

The genes are TRBV5-4 and TRBJ2-5; D perhaps matches TRBD1 (6 bases). Trimming left V 1 base short and J 2 bases short, with 9 bases between. The CDR3 runs to 14 residues. CDR1 and CDR2 (germline): SGHNT, YYREEE (reference sequence). The CDR3 here is CASSLHRVQETQYF. CDR3 DNA sequence: TGTGCCAGCAGCTTGCACAGGGTGCAAGAGACCCAGTACTTC.

This clone appeared once. The chain combines TRBV10-3 with TRBJ2-7, with a weak D call TRBD1 (5 bases). This CDR3 region has 14 residues. The germline CDR1 and CDR2 sequences are ENHRY and SYGVKD. V was trimmed by 5 bases and J by 2 bases, leaving 13 bases between them. The CDR3 sequence is CAISRPDTTYEQYF. The CDR3 nucleotides read TGTGCCATCAGTCGCCCGGACACCACCTACGAGCAGTACTTC.

V gene TRBV14 combines with J gene TRBJ1-1; D possibly corresponds to TRBD1 (6 bases). Germline CDR1 and CDR2: SGHDN and FVKESK. Trimming took off 2 bases at V and 5 bases at J, with 12 bases between the two ends. The CDR3 extends over 14 amino acids. The CDR3 spells CASSQLGGVTEAFF. The CDR3 coding sequence is TGTGCCAGCAGCCAATTAGGGGGGGTGACTGAAGCTTTCTTT.

V usage is TRBV6-6 and J usage is TRBJ2-5; 12 bases are shared with TRBD2. The germline CDR1 and CDR2 sequences are MNHNY and SVGAGI (reference sequence). The CDR3 is 14 residues long. Unmatched junction bases numbered 4, after V lost 6 bases and J lost 5 bases. The CDR3 sequence: CASSGLAGRETQYF. The CDR3 nucleotides read TGTGCCAGCAGCGGACTAGCGGGGAGGGAGACCCAGTACTTC.

The chain uses TRBV4-1 and TRBJ2-7; no clear D. Per the germline V gene, CDR1 is MGHRA and CDR2 is YSYEKL. The CDR3 runs 12 residues. The germline V and J ends were trimmed by 0 bases and 4 bases, with 4 bases remaining between them. In DNA form, the CDR3 reads TGCGCCAGCAGCCAAGACTTTTACGAGCAGTACTTC. Translated: CASSQDFYEQYF.

The V and J genes are TRBV6-5 and TRBJ2-5; D remains ambiguous. The J call may be wrong; the DNA end is better matched by TRBJ2-7. Germline V gives CDR1 MNHEY, CDR2 SVGAGI. The CDR3 has 13 residues. CDR3 nucleotides: TGTGCCAGCAGTTACTCCCCGGACTACGAGCAGTACTTC. Its translation is CASSYSPDYEQYF.

This chain connects TRBV5-5 to TRBJ2-7; the match to TRBD1 covers 7 bases. V was pared by 4 bases and J by 3 bases, with 10 bases of the junction left unmatched. The CDR3 extends over 15 amino acids. CDR1 SGHKS and CDR2 YYEKEE come from the germline V gene (reference sequence). The CDR3 region has the DNA TGTGCCAGCAGCCTCGACAGGGCTGCGTACTACGAGCAGTACTTC. Translation gives CASSLDRAAYYEQYF.

V and J are TRBV5-6 and TRBJ2-7, with TRBD1 matching 8 bases. The CDR3 contains 14 residues. Germline V CDR1 and CDR2: SGHDT, YYEEEE. V lost 1 base to trimming and J lost 4 bases; unmatched junction nucleotides: 4. The CDR3 region is CASSLWDRSYEQYF. CDR3 DNA sequence: TGTGCCAGCAGCTTGTGGGACAGGTCATACGAGCAGTACTTC.

The V and J genes are TRBV14 and TRBJ2-1; 14 nucleotides line up with TRBD2. With 5 bases clipped from V and 2 bases from J, the junction kept 2 bases outside the gene matches. The germline gives CDR1 SGHDN, CDR2 FVKESK. The CDR3 is 16 amino acids. In DNA form, the CDR3 reads TGTGCCAGCAGCTTGACTAGCGGGGGGGCCTACAATGAGCAGTTCTTC. Its translation is CASSLTSGGAYNEQFF.

This clone was seen a few times. This sequence joins TRBV19 and TRBJ2-1; 7 positions agree with TRBD2. Per the germline V gene, CDR1 is LNHDA and CDR2 is SQIVND (reference sequence). There are 13 residues in the CDR3. Germline trimming cut 0 bases from V and 12 bases from J; bases unmatched to any gene: 5. CDR3 nucleotide sequence: TGTGCCAGTAGTATAGAATTCCGGGGGGTGCAGTTCTTC. This codes for CASSIEFRGVQFF.

This clone was picked up one time. V is TRBV28 and J is TRBJ2-7; maybe TRBD1 (6 bases). From germline, CDR1 is MDHEN and CDR2 SYDVKM. The length of the CDR3 is 13 residues. Trimming left V 8 bases short and J 0 bases short, with 11 bases between. This CDR3 reads CASLRDNSYEQYF. CDR3 in DNA: TGTGCCAGCCTCCGGGACAACTCCTACGAGCAGTACTTC.

This chain joins TRBV11-1 and TRBJ2-2; D might be TRBD2 (5 bases). The CDR3 spans 15 residues. Trimming cost V 1 base and J 1 base, with 7 bases left between them. From germline, CDR1 is SGHAT and CDR2 FQDESV (reference sequence). The CDR3 coding sequence is TGTGCCAGCAGCTTAGGTCGGGGGAACACCGGGGAGCTGTTTTTT. Translated, it gives CASSLGRGNTGELFF.

The chain uses TRBV4-3 and TRBJ1-2; perhaps TRBD1 as D (6 bases). The CDR3 runs to 15 residues. In germline, CDR1 is LGHNA, CDR2 YSLEER. Trimming left V 1 base short and J 4 bases short, with 13 bases between. CDR3 loop: CASSQGLQGTYGYTF. CDR3 nucleotides: TGCGCCAGCAGCCAAGGGCTTCAGGGGACCTATGGCTACACCTTC.

Details on this clone: The junction departs from the called germline gene at one end, perhaps through a read error. Within the sample, other DNA sequences also encode this same CDR3. The V and J genes are TRBV4-3 and TRBJ1-6, with D tentatively TRBD1 (5 bases). The CDR3 runs 20 residues. Per the germline V gene, CDR1 is LGHNA and CDR2 is YSLEER. CDR3 region: CASSQDELVEGSLFNSPLHF. DNA of the CDR3: TGCGCCAGCAGCCAAGATGAGTTAGTGGAGGGGTCCCTTTTTAATTCCCCCCTCCACTTT.

The chain has TRBV30 and TRBJ1-2, with no clear D. Deletions cut 2 bases from V and 2 bases from J, with 9 bases between. Germline V gene data show CDR1 as GTSNPN and CDR2 as SVGIG (reference sequence). The CDR3 covers 13 residues. CDR3 amino acids: CAWSRGRNYGYTF. CDR3 nucleotide sequence: TGTGCCTGGAGTCGCGGGCGGAACTATGGCTACACCTTC.

This clone occurred a few times. V and J are TRBV6-1 and TRBJ1-1; no definite D call. The ends were cut back, 0 bases at V and 0 bases at J, with 11 bases in the middle. Germline values: CDR1 MNHNS, CDR2 SASEGT. The CDR3 has 16 amino acids. CDR3: CASSEASGILNTEAFF. The DNA for the CDR3 is TGTGCCAGCAGTGAAGCGTCGGGGATATTGAACACTGAAGCTTTCTTT.

The CDR3 region has the DNA TGCGCCAGTACCCGGGACAGGGGGCTAGTTGGGGCTTTCTTT. Translating it yields CASTRDRGLVGAFF. The V gene is TRBV5-1, the J gene TRBJ1-1, with TRBD1 matching 12 bases. This CDR3 is 14 amino acids long. Germline CDR1 SGHRS, CDR2 YFSETQ. V lost 8 bases, J lost 11 bases, and 13 bases stayed unmatched.

The V gene is TRBV9, the J gene TRBJ2-6, with D maybe TRBD1 (5 bases). This CDR3 is 16 amino acids long. V was shortened by 4 bases and J by 0 bases, with 11 bases between the two germline ends. The germline V gene has CDR1 SGDLS and CDR2 YYNGEE. DNA for the CDR3: TGTGCCAGCAGCTCAAGGGGATACTCTGGGGCCAACGTCCTGACTTTC. Protein product: CASSSRGYSGANVLTF. The variable domain in full, completed from reference TRBV9 and TRBJ2-6, reads DSGVTQTPKHLITATGQRVTLRCSPRSGDLSVYWYQQSLDQGLQFLIQYYNGEERAKGNILERFSAQQFPDLHSELNLSSLELGDSALYFCASSSRGYSGANVLTFGAGSRLTVL.

The chain employs TRBV29-1 and TRBJ2-2; TRBD2 matches 8 bases. Germline V gene lookup returns CDR1 SQVTM and CDR2 ANQGSEA. The J segment lost 4 bases and the V segment lost 4 bases, leaving 5 bases of the junction unmatched. CDR3 size: 14 residues. The CDR3 bases are TGCAGCGTTGCTTCGGGGGGGATCACCGGGGAGCTGTTTTTT. Amino acid sequence: CSVASGGITGELFF.

In DNA, the CDR3 is TGTGCCAGCAGCTTAGTCTCGCGGGGGGGCCCAGAGACCCAGTACTTC. Translating gives CASSLVSRGGPETQYF. The V and J genes are TRBV11-2 and TRBJ2-5; TRBD2 matches 9 bases. J was trimmed by 4 bases and V by 1 base; bases with no gene match: 7. Germline lookup yields CDR1 SGHAT and CDR2 FQNNGV. The CDR3 spans 16 residues.

This rearrangement joins TRBV19 to TRBJ1-5, with D perhaps TRBD1 (6 bases). The V end lost 5 bases, the J end lost 2 bases, and 13 bases lay between the germline ends. Looked up from germline, CDR1 is LNHDA and CDR2 is SQIVND (reference sequence). There are 15 residues in the CDR3. CDR3 nucleotide sequence: TGTGCCAGTAGTCAGGGGCGCAGGGGCAATCAGCCCCAGCATTTT. Amino acids: CASSQGRRGNQPQHF.

In nucleotides, the CDR3 is TGTGCCAGCAGCTCGGAGTTACAAGAGACCCAGTACTTC. Its protein product is CASSSELQETQYF. The chain employs TRBV7-7 and TRBJ2-5, with no clear D. Trimming cost V 4 bases and J 2 bases, with 8 bases left between them. CDR3 length equals 13 residues. Germline V CDR1 and CDR2: SSHAT, FNYEAQ (reference sequence).

The chain employs TRBV28 and TRBJ1-3; 7 bases fit TRBD1. V lost 4 bases to trimming and J lost 4 bases; unmatched junction nucleotides: 7. The germline CDR1 and CDR2 sequences are MDHEN and SYDVKM. This CDR3 is 15 amino acids long. CDR3: CASSSRGLEGNTIYF. DNA for the CDR3: TGTGCCAGCAGTTCAAGGGGGCTCGAAGGAAACACCATATATTTT.

The chain links TRBV5-1 to TRBJ1-4; D may be TRBD1 (5 bases). The CDR3 covers 14 residues. The V gene lost 4 bases and the J gene lost 7 bases, with 14 bases spanning the gap. From germline, CDR1 is SGHRS and CDR2 YFSETQ. The CDR3 is CASSAGDLVEKLFF. The CDR3 nucleotides are TGCGCCAGCAGCGCGGGGGATTTGGTTGAAAAACTGTTTTTT.

This clone appeared a single time. This chain joins TRBV9 and TRBJ2-1; maybe TRBD2 (8 bases). This CDR3 comprises 16 residues. The V gene lost 3 bases and the J gene lost 4 bases, with 17 bases spanning the gap. Germline V gives CDR1 SGDLS, CDR2 YYNGEE. The CDR3 here is CASSAAGGDRYNEQFF. In DNA form, the CDR3 reads TGTGCCAGCAGCGCCGCCGGGGGGGACAGATACAATGAGCAGTTCTTC.

V is TRBV7-2 and J is TRBJ1-2; D gene uncertain. CDR1 is SGHTA and CDR2 is FQGNSA in the germline V gene. This CDR3 has 12 amino acids. Trimming shortened V by 5 bases and J by 8 bases, and 12 bases separated the two germline ends. CDR3 DNA sequence: TGTGCCAGCAGCGAAAGAAGTGGCGGCTACACCTTC. Translation gives CASSERSGGYTF.

In this sample, this clone is large. J is TRBJ2-7 and V is TRBV5-1; maybe TRBD1 (5 bases). V was cut by 0 bases and J by 0 bases, with 13 bases left in between. The CDR3 is made up of 16 amino acids. Germline-derived CDR1 and CDR2 are SGHRS and YFSETQ. Here the CDR3 DNA reads TGCGCCAGCAGCTTGGCGCAGGGAACTTCCTCCTACGAGCAGTACTTC. Translating it yields CASSLAQGTSSYEQYF.

This chain uses TRBV6-5 with TRBJ1-2, with D uncertain. The germline CDR1 and CDR2 sequences are MNHEY and SVGAGI. With 2 bases removed from V and 4 bases from J, the gap between germline ends came to 14 bases. CDR3 length: 15 residues. CDR3 in DNA: TGTGCCAGCAGTTACCTTCTGACACCAACCTATGGCTACACCTTC. The encoded protein is CASSYLLTPTYGYTF.